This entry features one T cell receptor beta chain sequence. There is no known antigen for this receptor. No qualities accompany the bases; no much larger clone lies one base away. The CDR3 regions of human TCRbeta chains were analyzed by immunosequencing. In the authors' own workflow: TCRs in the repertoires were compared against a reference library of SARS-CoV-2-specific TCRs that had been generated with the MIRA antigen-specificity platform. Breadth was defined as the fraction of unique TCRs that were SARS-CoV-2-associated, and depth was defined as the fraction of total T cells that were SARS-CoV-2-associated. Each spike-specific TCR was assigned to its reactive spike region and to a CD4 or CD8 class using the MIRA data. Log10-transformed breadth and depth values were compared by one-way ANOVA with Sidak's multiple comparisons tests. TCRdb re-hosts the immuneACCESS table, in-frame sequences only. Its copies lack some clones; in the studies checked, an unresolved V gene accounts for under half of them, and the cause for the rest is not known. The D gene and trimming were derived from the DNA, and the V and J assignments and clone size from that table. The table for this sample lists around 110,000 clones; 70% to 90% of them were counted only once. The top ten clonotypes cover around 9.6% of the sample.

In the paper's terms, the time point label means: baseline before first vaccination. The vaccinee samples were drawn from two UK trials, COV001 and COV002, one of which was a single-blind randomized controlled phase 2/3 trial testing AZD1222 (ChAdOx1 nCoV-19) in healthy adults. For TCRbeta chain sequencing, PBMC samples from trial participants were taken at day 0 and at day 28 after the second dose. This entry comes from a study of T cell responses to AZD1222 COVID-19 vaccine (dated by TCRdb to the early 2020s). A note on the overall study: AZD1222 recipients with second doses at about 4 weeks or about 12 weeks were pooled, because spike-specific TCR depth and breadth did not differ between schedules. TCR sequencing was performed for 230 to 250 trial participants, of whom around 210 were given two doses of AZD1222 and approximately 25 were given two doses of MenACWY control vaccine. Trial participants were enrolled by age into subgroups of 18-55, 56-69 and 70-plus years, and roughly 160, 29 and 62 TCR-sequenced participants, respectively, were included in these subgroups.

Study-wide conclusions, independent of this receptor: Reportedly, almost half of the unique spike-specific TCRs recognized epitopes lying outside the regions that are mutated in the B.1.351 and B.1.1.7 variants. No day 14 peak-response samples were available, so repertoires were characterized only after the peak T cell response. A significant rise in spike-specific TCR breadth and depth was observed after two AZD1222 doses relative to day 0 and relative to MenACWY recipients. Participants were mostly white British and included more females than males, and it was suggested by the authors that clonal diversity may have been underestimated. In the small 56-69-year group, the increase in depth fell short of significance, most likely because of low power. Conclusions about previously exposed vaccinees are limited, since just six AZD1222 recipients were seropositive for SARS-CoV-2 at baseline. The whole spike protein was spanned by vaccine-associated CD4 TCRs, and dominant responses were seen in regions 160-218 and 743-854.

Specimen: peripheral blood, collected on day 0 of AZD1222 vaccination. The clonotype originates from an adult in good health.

The CDR3 region has the sequence CASSQVTTGEQYF. The nucleotides are TGTGCCAGCAGCCAAGTTACAACAGGGGAGCAGTACTTC. The V and J genes are TRBV4-2 and TRBJ2-7; a tentative D match to TRBD1 spans 6 bases. The CDR3 starts with the cysteine, ends with the phenylalanine, and has 13 residues. Of all the DNA, just the CDR3 is kept, 39 bases in frame from base 1. The junction shows trimming of 1 base on V and 7 bases on J, plus 11 bases between the germline ends. CDR1 and CDR2, per the germline V gene, are LGHNA and YNFKEQ.